The 11 T cell receptor beta chains below come from one sample, sequenced in a study of tumor and adjacent non-tumor tissue in lung cancer. This sample's RNA came from whole unsorted tissue. The normal lung tissue was taken more than 3 cm from the tumor edge. The library came from three nested PCR rounds adapted from ARM-PCR protocols. TCRdb fed the multiplex PCR reads into MiXCR, producing one record per CDR3 protein. The sample carries 50,000 to 70,000 distinct CDR3 sequences, about 55% recorded once. Specimen: distant non-tumor lung tissue. These receptors came from a man in his 70s with non-small cell lung cancer.

This clonotype appeared a single time. Since no conserved phenylalanine or tryptophan closes the CDR3, a read error is the likely cause. V and J are TRBV4-1 and TRBJ2-1, with 9 bases identical to TRBD1. The CDR3 sequence is 19 residues long. Per the germline V gene, CDR1 is MGHRA and CDR2 is YSYEKL. CDR3 DNA sequence: TGTGCCAGCAGCCAAGGTCTGATCCAAGGGACAGGGAGGTACAATGAGCAGTTCTCC. This gives the protein CASSQGLIQGTGRYNEQFS.

With respect to this clonotype: The junction and the germline gene differ at one end; a read error may be behind it. This chain connects TRBV11-1 to TRBJ1-4, with D possibly matching TRBD1 (6 bases). Germline V CDR1 and CDR2: SGHAT, FQDESV (reference sequence). The CDR3 loop spans 15 amino acids. The CDR3 spells CASNKEQGPNEKPFF. CDR3 DNA: TGTGCCAGCAACAAGGAACAGGGACCGAATGAAAAACCGTTTTTT.

By sample fraction, this clonotype is medium-sized. The J gene is TRBJ2-7, the V gene TRBV5-6; the D gene is possibly TRBD1 (5 bases). Germline-derived CDR1 and CDR2 are SGHDT and YYEEEE. The CDR3 consists of 14 residues. V was shortened by 0 bases and J by 0 bases, with 7 bases between the two germline ends. CDR3 sequence reads: CASSLDRYSYEQYF. CDR3 nucleotide sequence: TGTGCCAGCAGCTTGGACAGGTACTCCTACGAGCAGTACTTC.

V is TRBV20-1 and J is TRBJ2-3, with TRBD1 as a possible D gene (6 bases). CDR3 length equals 14 residues. The germline gives CDR1 DFQATT, CDR2 SNEGSKA (reference sequence). The V end was cut by 3 bases, the J end by 3 bases, with 13 bases between. The CDR3 spells CSASQGKGTDTQYF. The CDR3 nucleotides are TGCAGTGCTAGTCAGGGGAAGGGGACAGATACGCAGTATTTT.

As regards this clonotype: A read error may produce the germline difference seen at one junction end. The rearrangement links TRBV6-1 to TRBJ1-4; D is possibly TRBD1 (5 bases). Looked up from germline, CDR1 is MNHNS and CDR2 is SASEGT. The CDR3 is 16 residues long. The CDR3 protein is CASSWTQGTTNEKLFF. The CDR3 DNA follows: TGTGCCAGCAGTTGGACCCAGGGAACAACTAATGAAAAACTGTTCTTT.

This clonotype has just a few counts. Possible read error: a much larger clone is one base away. The chain uses TRBV4-2 and TRBJ2-7; D uncertain. The CDR3 runs to 15 residues. Germline loops: CDR1 LGHNA, CDR2 YNFKEQ. CDR3 DNA sequence: TGTGTCAGCAGCCCTCCTATAGGGAACTCGTACGAGCAGTACTTC. It is translated as CVSSPPIGNSYEQYF.

In its sample, this clonotype was seen many times. The rearrangement uses TRBV6-5 and TRBJ2-7; no reliable D call. Per the germline V gene, CDR1 is MNHEY and CDR2 is SVGAGI. Trimming shortened V by 0 bases and J by 1 base, and 10 bases separated the two germline ends. The CDR3 spans 15 residues. CDR3 DNA sequence: TGTGCCAGCAGTTACTCTGGCGTGGCATCCTACGAGCAGTACTTC. This codes for CASSYSGVASYEQYF.

On this clonotype itself: A junction boundary mismatches the germline segment, possibly from a read error. The V and J genes are TRBV7-6 and TRBJ2-2; either TRBD1 or TRBD2 may fit D (5 bases each). Per the germline V gene, CDR1 is SGHVS and CDR2 is FNYEAQ. The CDR3 covers 15 residues. The CDR3 DNA is TGTGCCAGCAGCCCACCGGGACCCAACACCGGGGAGCTGCTTTTT. Translating gives CASSPPGPNTGELLF.

A remark on this clonotype: A clone one base away is much larger, so this may be a read error. The rearrangement links TRBV6-6 to TRBJ2-3; D call uncertain. This CDR3 spans 13 amino acids. The germline V gene encodes CDR1 MNHNY and CDR2 SVGAGI (reference sequence). The DNA of the CDR3 is TGTGCCAGCAGTTCCCCGACCGGAGATACGCTGTATTTT. Protein sequence: CASSSPTGDTLYF.

In the case of this clonotype: Since no conserved phenylalanine or tryptophan closes the CDR3, a read error is the likely cause. The chain is built from TRBV6-1 and TRBJ1-6, with 7 bases that match TRBD1. The CDR3 runs to 13 residues. V shed 9 bases, J shed 9 bases, and the junction held 8 bases outside the gene matches. Germline-derived CDR1 and CDR2 are MNHNS and SASEGT. The CDR3 region is CASSPRQGSPLHI. The CDR3 DNA sequence: TGTGCCAGTAGTCCCAGACAGGGTTCACCCCTCCACATT.

The rearrangement links TRBV20-1 to TRBJ2-2, with TRBD1 matching 7 bases. Germline-derived CDR1 and CDR2 are DFQATT and SNEGSKA (reference sequence). The CDR3 length is 16 residues. V lost 1 base, J lost 4 bases, and 9 bases stayed unmatched. Here the CDR3 reads CSARGTGKVRTGELFF. The CDR3 coding sequence is TGCAGTGCTAGAGGGACAGGCAAGGTCCGCACCGGGGAGCTGTTTTTT.